A single sample gave rise to the 24 T cell receptor beta chains below, sequenced in a study of blood T cell repertoires in COVID-19. Profiling relied on immunoSEQ multiplex PCR, and the TCRdb table lists in-frame clones only, not all of them. The sample consists of under 300,000 clones, over 65% of them appearing once. Sequencing used peripheral blood. The origin of the receptors is a woman of 80 years or more with acute or convalescent COVID-19.

This clone was recorded a few times. V is TRBV7-9 and J is TRBJ2-5; a weak D match, TRBD2 (5 bases). Germline V gene lookup returns CDR1 SEHNR and CDR2 FQNEAQ (reference sequence). This CDR3 is 15 amino acids long. The V gene lost 5 bases and the J gene lost 10 bases, with 23 bases spanning the gap. The CDR3 sequence: CASSPPGGHQEGQYF. The CDR3 DNA reads as TGTGCCAGCAGCCCCCCGGGTGGCCACCAAGAGGGCCAGTACTTC. Looking up the rest from reference TRBV7-9 and TRBJ2-5 gives the full variable domain: DTGVSQNPRHKITKRGQNVTFRCDPISEHNRLYWYRQTLGQGPEFLTYFQNEAQLEKSRLLSDRFSAERPKGSFSTLEIQRTEQGDSAMYLCASSPPGGHQEGQYFGPGTRLLVL.

V and J are TRBV4-3 and TRBJ1-4; possible D gene TRBD1, 5 bases. The CDR3 runs to 16 residues. The germline CDR1 and CDR2 sequences are LGHNA and YSLEER. Trimming cost V 0 bases and J 5 bases, with 13 bases left between them. For the CDR3, the DNA is TGCGCCAGCAGCCAAGATTTCGGGGGGTTAAATGAAAAACTGTTTTTT. Translated, it gives CASSQDFGGLNEKLFF.

The chain is built from TRBV30 and TRBJ1-5; D might be TRBD1 (6 bases). Germline V CDR1 and CDR2: GTSNPN, SVGIG (reference sequence). The CDR3 loop spans 15 amino acids. V was clipped by 1 base and J by 1 base, with 11 bases between them. The DNA for the CDR3 is TGTGCCTGGAGTGCCGGGACAAGAAGCAATCAGCCCCAGCATTTT. This codes for CAWSAGTRSNQPQHF.

The rearrangement joins TRBV7-8 to TRBJ1-2; a weak D match, TRBD1 (5 bases). Trimming removed 2 bases at V and 8 bases at J, with 12 bases between. Germline assignment: CDR1 SGHVS and CDR2 FQNEAQ. There are 13 residues in the CDR3. The chain's CDR3 is CASSLHTGGGYTF. The CDR3 DNA reads as TGTGCCAGCAGCTTACACACCGGGGGGGGCTACACCTTC.

The rearrangement links TRBV19 to TRBJ2-2, with TRBD2 identical over 11 bases. This CDR3 comprises 18 residues. V was pared by 6 bases and J by 2 bases, with 11 bases of the junction left unmatched. Germline V gene lookup returns CDR1 LNHDA and CDR2 SQIVND (reference sequence). Here the CDR3 DNA reads TGTGCCAGTAGCGAATACCCCGGGACTAGCGGCAACACCGGGGAGCTGTTTTTT. Translation gives CASSEYPGTSGNTGELFF.

This clone appeared a few times. The gene calls are TRBV3-1 (or the pseudogene TRBV3-2) and TRBJ2-7; perhaps TRBD1 as D (7 bases). Germline V gives CDR1 LGHDT, CDR2 YNNKEL (reference sequence). The CDR3 totals 13 residues. The germline V and J ends were trimmed by 1 base and 6 bases, with 10 bases remaining between them. The CDR3 is CASSQAGGGEQYF. CDR3 in DNA: TGTGCCAGCAGCCAAGCAGGGGGAGGCGAGCAGTACTTC.

This clone is a singleton in its sample. A much larger clone differs from this one at a single base, so this may be a read error. Other DNA sequences of this sample code for an identical CDR3. As DNA, the CDR3 is TGTGCCAGCAGCTCCATACAGGGGGGGCGGGTAAATGAGCAGTTCTTC. It encodes CASSSIQGGRVNEQFF. The chain uses TRBV7-9 and TRBJ2-1; possibly TRBD1 for D (8 bases). The CDR3 is 16 residues long. Germline CDR1 is SEHNR and CDR2 is FQNEAQ (reference sequence). The V gene lost 4 bases and the J gene lost 7 bases, with 20 bases spanning the gap.

The rearrangement uses TRBV19 and TRBJ2-1; TRBD1 agrees at 7 bases. Germline V gives CDR1 LNHDA, CDR2 SQIVND (reference sequence). The CDR3 has 17 residues. V shed 5 bases and J 5 bases; nucleotides not matched to a gene: 15. CDR3 sequence reads: CASSPIGLERGHNEQFF. DNA of the CDR3: TGTGCCAGTAGTCCAATCGGGCTAGAGAGGGGGCACAATGAGCAGTTCTTC.

The J gene is TRBJ2-2, the V gene TRBV9, with 9 nucleotides matching TRBD1. CDR3 length: 17 residues. The V gene's germline CDR1 is SGDLS and CDR2 YYNGEE. After removal of 0 bases from V and 3 bases from J, the junction contained 6 bases not matched to a gene. The CDR3, as DNA: TGTGCCAGCAGCGTAGTTGGTCGGACAGGGGACACCGGGGAGCTGTTTTTT. Amino acids: CASSVVGRTGDTGELFF.

The gene calls are TRBV9 and TRBJ1-4, with a tentative D call TRBD1 (5 bases). V was shortened by 1 base and J by 8 bases, with 9 bases between the two germline ends. The CDR3 has 13 residues. The germline V gene has CDR1 SGDLS and CDR2 YYNGEE. This CDR3 reads CASSVTGGEKLFF. Here the CDR3 DNA reads TGTGCCAGCAGCGTAACCGGGGGAGAAAAACTGTTTTTT.

In its sample, this clone was seen once. The rearrangement uses TRBV7-9 and TRBJ1-2, with TRBD1 identical over 9 bases. Germline V gives CDR1 SEHNR, CDR2 FQNEAQ (reference sequence). The trim removed 4 bases at V and 1 base at J, leaving 7 bases unmatched. The CDR3 sequence is 16 residues long. The CDR3 spells CASSSPDRGVNYGYTF. In DNA, the CDR3 is TGTGCCAGCAGCTCCCCGGACAGGGGAGTTAACTATGGCTACACCTTC.

The chain joins TRBV21-1 to TRBJ1-5. TRBV21-1 is a pseudogene segment. The CDR3 totals 17 residues. The CDR3 sequence: CASSKAERRNSNQPQHF. The CDR3 coding sequence is TGTGCCAGCAGCAAAGCGGAGCGGCGGAATAGCAATCAGCCCCAGCATTTT.

The chain combines TRBV2 with TRBJ2-7; the match to TRBD1 covers 10 bases. Germline loops: CDR1 SNHLY, CDR2 FYNNEI. The V and J ends lost 6 bases and 3 bases, in that order; junction bases with no gene match: 8. The CDR3 has 15 residues. The CDR3: CASRKIGTGDYEQYF. Here the CDR3 DNA reads TGTGCCAGCAGGAAGATTGGGACAGGGGACTACGAGCAGTACTTC.

Comments on this clone: Other DNA sequences within the sample encode an identical CDR3. The chain combines TRBV7-9 with TRBJ1-1; 7 bases match TRBD1. The CDR3 runs to 14 residues. V was pared by 1 base and J by 1 base, with 0 bases of the junction left unmatched. In germline, CDR1 is SEHNR, CDR2 FQNEAQ (reference sequence). The CDR3 region is CASSLEGANTEAFF. For the CDR3, the DNA is TGTGCCAGCAGCTTAGAGGGGGCGAACACTGAAGCTTTCTTT.

The V call is TRBV7-2, the J call TRBJ2-7, with 8 bases lining up with TRBD1. Germline V gene lookup returns CDR1 SGHTA and CDR2 FQGNSA. The CDR3 extends over 18 amino acids. V shed 3 bases, J shed 3 bases, and the junction held 16 bases outside the gene matches. In nucleotides, the CDR3 is TGTGCCAGCAGCTTGGATCAAACAGGGGGAGCCTCCGGCTACGAGCAGTACTTC. This codes for CASSLDQTGGASGYEQYF.

The V gene is TRBV4-1, the J gene TRBJ1-2; the D gene is possibly TRBD1 (5 bases). Germline V CDR1 and CDR2: MGHRA, YSYEKL. V gave up 2 bases and J gave up 1 base, with 17 bases separating them. The CDR3 runs to 17 residues. The CDR3 region is CASSQRLVRTNNYGYTF. As DNA, the CDR3 is TGCGCCAGCAGCCAACGTCTCGTTAGGACAAATAACTATGGCTACACCTTC.

A few counts support this clone. An end of the junction does not agree with germline; a read error may underlie this. The J gene is TRBJ2-5, the V gene TRBV7-8, with 9 bases fitting TRBD1. The V gene's germline CDR1 is SGHVS and CDR2 FQNEAQ. The CDR3 is 11 amino acids. The CDR3 sequence is CASSSGQGANF. CDR3 DNA sequence: TGTGCCAGCAGCTCGGGACAGGGAGCAAACTTC.

The J gene is TRBJ1-1, the V gene TRBV9; D might be TRBD1 (5 bases). Germline V gives CDR1 SGDLS, CDR2 YYNGEE. The length of the CDR3 is 14 residues. V gave up 1 base and J gave up 4 bases, with 11 bases separating them. In DNA form, the CDR3 reads TGTGCCAGCAGCGTAAAGGGGCGAGGCACTGAAGCTTTCTTT. Translated, it gives CASSVKGRGTEAFF.

The genes are TRBV11-2 and TRBJ2-4, with 8 bases that match TRBD1. In germline, CDR1 is SGHAT, CDR2 FQNNGV. The CDR3 spans 15 residues. The trim removed 2 bases at V and 5 bases at J, leaving 5 bases unmatched. The CDR3 bases are TGTGCCAGCAGCTTAAGGACAGGGAGGCAAAACATTCAGTACTTC. It yields the protein CASSLRTGRQNIQYF.

This chain links TRBV18 with TRBJ1-1; TRBD1 matches at 8 bases. V lost 5 bases, J lost 4 bases, and 9 bases stayed unmatched. The germline V gene encodes CDR1 KGHSH and CDR2 LQKENI. The CDR3 is 15 amino acids. As DNA, the CDR3 is TGTGCCAGCTCAACGAACGGACAGGGTGTCACTGAAGCTTTCTTT. This encodes CASSTNGQGVTEAFF.

The rearrangement uses TRBV7-9 and TRBJ1-2; 8 nucleotides agree with TRBD1. This CDR3 has 15 amino acids. V gave up 5 bases and J gave up 4 bases; unmatched junction bases: 9. Per the germline V gene, CDR1 is SEHNR and CDR2 is FQNEAQ (reference sequence). The CDR3 nucleotides read TGTGCCAGCAGCGGGGCCAGGGGGCCCATCTATGGCTACACCTTC. Translated: CASSGARGPIYGYTF.

This clone was detected once. The chain couples TRBV20-1 to TRBJ2-5; D uncertain. V gave up 6 bases and J gave up 5 bases, with 7 bases separating them. The V gene's germline CDR1 is DFQATT and CDR2 SNEGSKA (reference sequence). CDR3 length: 10 residues. CDR3 sequence reads: CSAFLETQYF. CDR3 DNA: TGCAGTGCCTTTCTGGAGACCCAGTACTTC.

This clone was detected a few times. V and J are TRBV3-1 (or the pseudogene TRBV3-2) and TRBJ2-7; D is perhaps TRBD1 (6 bases). In germline, CDR1 is LGHDT, CDR2 YNNKEL (reference sequence). Between the trimmed V and J ends, which lost 3 bases and 0 bases, there was a span of 12 bases. The CDR3 is made up of 15 amino acids. CDR3 sequence: CASSQLGAGSYEQYF. DNA for the CDR3: TGTGCCAGCAGCCAGCTGGGGGCGGGCTCCTACGAGCAGTACTTC.

This rearrangement joins TRBV5-1 to TRBJ2-2, with 10 bases aligning to TRBD1. From germline, CDR1 is SGHRS and CDR2 YFSETQ. CDR3 length: 16 amino acids. V lost 4 bases to trimming and J lost 2 bases; unmatched junction nucleotides: 5. The CDR3 loop is CASSRDRGVNTGELFF. The CDR3, as DNA: TGCGCCAGCAGCCGGGACAGGGGAGTTAACACCGGGGAGCTGTTTTTT. The variable domain in full, with the rest retrieved from reference TRBV5-1 and TRBJ2-2, is KAGVTQTPRYLIKTRGQQVTLSCSPISGHRSVSWYQQTPGQGLQFLFEYFSETQRNKGNFPGRFSGRQFSNSRSEMNVSTLELGDSALYLCASSRDRGVNTGELFFGEGSRLTVL.